These 10 T cell receptor beta chains share one sample of origin, sequenced in a study of OX40 agonist ivuxolimab in advanced cancers. Profiled with immunoSEQ multiplex PCR; TCRdb holds only in-frame clones, not every one. The sample shows fewer than 35,000 clones, roughly 90% of them seen only once. This sample comprised CD4+ or CD8+ T cells sorted from blood, obtained in a trial of the OX40 agonist ivuxolimab. Receptors were obtained from an adult with an advanced solid tumor such as melanoma, head and neck, liver or kidney cancer.

The rearrangement uses TRBV11-2 and TRBJ2-7, with 9 bases identical to TRBD2. This CDR3 spans 14 amino acids. V was clipped by 5 bases and J by 3 bases; unmatched bases: 5. Germline CDR1 reads SGHAT; CDR2 reads FQNNGV. The CDR3 DNA reads as TGTGCCAGCAGCCTTGGGCGGGAGGGCTACGAGCAGTACTTC. It encodes CASSLGREGYEQYF.

The rearrangement uses TRBV11-3 and TRBJ1-1; 7 bases are shared with TRBD1. With 5 bases clipped from V and 6 bases from J, the junction kept 21 bases outside the gene matches. Germline V gene data show CDR1 as SGHNT and CDR2 as YENEEA. The CDR3 has 18 residues. The CDR3 DNA reads TGTGCCAGCAGCAATCGTTCTCCCCTACAGGGGCTAGAAGCTGAAGCTTTCTTT. It encodes CASSNRSPLQGLEAEAFF.

This chain links TRBV5-5 with TRBJ2-5, with 8 bases that match TRBD2. The junction had 10 bases not matched to a gene; V was cut back by 4 bases and J by 5 bases. Germline V gives CDR1 SGHKS, CDR2 YYEKEE (reference sequence). The CDR3 sequence is 15 residues long. The CDR3 region is CASSLQAGAGETQYF. CDR3 DNA: TGTGCCAGCAGCCTCCAAGCGGGGGCGGGGGAGACCCAGTACTTC. Filled out from reference TRBV5-5 and TRBJ2-5, the complete variable domain reads DAGVTQSPTHLIKTRGQQVTLRCSPISGHKSVSWYQQVLGQGPQFIFQYYEKEERGRGNFPDRFSARQFPNYSSELNVNALLLGDSALYLCASSLQAGAGETQYFGPGTRLLVL.

The genes are TRBV28 and TRBJ1-6; TRBD1 agrees at 7 bases. Germline CDR1 reads MDHEN; CDR2 reads SYDVKM. This CDR3 region has 15 residues. Trimming at V came to 6 bases and at J to 10 bases, leaving 12 bases not matched to a gene. Here the CDR3 reads CASRLRTGSRSPLHF. CDR3 coding DNA: TGTGCCAGCAGGTTACGGACAGGCTCGAGGTCACCCCTCCACTTT. Complete variable domain (other parts from reference TRBV28 and TRBJ1-6): DVKVTQSSRYLVKRTGEKVFLECVQDMDHENMFWYRQDPGLGLRLIYFSYDVKMKEKGDIPEGYSVSREKKERFSLILESASTNQTSMYLCASRLRTGSRSPLHFGNGTRLTVT.

The chain combines TRBV30 with TRBJ1-2, with TRBD1 identical over 10 bases. J gave up 0 bases and V 5 bases, and 6 bases lay outside the gene matches. The germline gives CDR1 GTSNPN, CDR2 SVGIG (reference sequence). The CDR3 consists of 15 residues. The CDR3 protein is CAWFDRGRTNYGYTF. Here the CDR3 DNA reads TGTGCCTGGTTTGACAGGGGGCGGACTAACTATGGCTACACCTTC.

V usage is TRBV5-1 and J usage is TRBJ2-3; the match to TRBD2 covers 13 bases. Germline V gene data show CDR1 as SGHRS and CDR2 as YFSETQ. V was pared by 0 bases and J by 5 bases, with 6 bases of the junction left unmatched. The CDR3 spans 17 residues. The CDR3 sequence is CASSLAGLAGVIDTQYF. The CDR3 DNA is TGCGCCAGCAGCTTGGCCGGACTAGCGGGAGTAATAGATACGCAGTATTTT.

The chain couples TRBV19 to TRBJ2-7; D uncertain. Trimming stripped 5 bases from V and 2 bases from J, with 13 bases between. The germline V gene encodes CDR1 LNHDA and CDR2 SQIVND (reference sequence). This CDR3 is built from 14 residues. CDR3 bases: TGTGCCAGTAGTGACGACGGGCTCACCTACGAGCAGTACTTC. Its translation: CASSDDGLTYEQYF. Using reference TRBV19 and TRBJ2-7 for the parts outside the CDR3, the full variable domain is DGGITQSPKYLFRKEGQNVTLSCEQNLNHDAMYWYRQDPGQGLRLIYYSQIVNDFQKGDIAEGYSVSREKKESFPLTVTSAQKNPTAFYLCASSDDGLTYEQYFGPGTRLTVT.

This chain uses TRBV6-5 with TRBJ1-1; D uncertain. Germline V gives CDR1 MNHEY, CDR2 SVGAGI. The CDR3 totals 16 residues. The germline V and J ends were trimmed by 2 bases and 5 bases, with 18 bases remaining between them. The CDR3 region has the DNA TGTGCCAGCAGTTACGGAGGGTCCCCTTCAAATACTGAAGCTTTCTTT. This sequence encodes CASSYGGSPSNTEAFF.

The chain links TRBV5-4 to TRBJ2-1; 10 nucleotides match TRBD2. V was clipped by 0 bases and J by 5 bases; unmatched bases: 2. The CDR3 consists of 15 residues. Germline V gene sequence: CDR1 SGHNT, CDR2 YYREEE (reference sequence). CDR3 DNA: TGTGCCAGCAGCTTGGCACTAGCGGGACACAATGAGCAGTTCTTC. It translates to CASSLALAGHNEQFF.

The chain joins TRBV5-1 to TRBJ2-4; perhaps TRBD1 as D (5 bases). The CDR3 spans 16 residues. The germline V and J ends were trimmed by 2 bases and 0 bases, with 12 bases remaining between them. Germline CDR1 is SGHRS and CDR2 is YFSETQ. The DNA of the CDR3 is TGCGCCAGCAGCTTAGGGGAAGACCAAGCCAAAAACATTCAGTACTTC. Protein sequence: CASSLGEDQAKNIQYF.